Below, one TCR beta chain is given with its context. Its antigen remains unknown. The germline gives CDR1 KGHSH, CDR2 LQKENI. The CDR3 length is 18 residues. V lost 3 bases and J lost 3, with 24 bases in between. Sequencing was performed with immunoSEQ multiplex PCR; in TCRdb, only in-frame clones are kept and a portion is missing. The table has more than 25,000 clones, more than 75% seen once. The sample originates from a study of neoadjuvant nivolumab and ipilimumab in lung cancer. About the research overall: The combination arm added day-1 ipilimumab 1 mg/kg to nivolumab 3 mg/kg on days 1, 15, 29.

Study results and limitations: Blood richness before therapy tracked richness in tumors resected after neoadjuvant therapy. TCR receptors were sequenced in few samples.

The chain recombines TRBV18 with TRBJ2-7; D may be TRBD1 (6 bases). The specimen comprised tumor tissue, sampled after neoadjuvant nivolumab, alone or with ipilimumab, at or shortly before surgery. The clonotype was recovered from an adult with non-small cell lung cancer. The CDR3 sequence: CASSPPRQVIGGIYEQYF. The CDR3 coding sequence is TGTGCCAGCTCACCGCCGAGACAGGTAATAGGGGGTATCTACGAGCAGTACTTC.